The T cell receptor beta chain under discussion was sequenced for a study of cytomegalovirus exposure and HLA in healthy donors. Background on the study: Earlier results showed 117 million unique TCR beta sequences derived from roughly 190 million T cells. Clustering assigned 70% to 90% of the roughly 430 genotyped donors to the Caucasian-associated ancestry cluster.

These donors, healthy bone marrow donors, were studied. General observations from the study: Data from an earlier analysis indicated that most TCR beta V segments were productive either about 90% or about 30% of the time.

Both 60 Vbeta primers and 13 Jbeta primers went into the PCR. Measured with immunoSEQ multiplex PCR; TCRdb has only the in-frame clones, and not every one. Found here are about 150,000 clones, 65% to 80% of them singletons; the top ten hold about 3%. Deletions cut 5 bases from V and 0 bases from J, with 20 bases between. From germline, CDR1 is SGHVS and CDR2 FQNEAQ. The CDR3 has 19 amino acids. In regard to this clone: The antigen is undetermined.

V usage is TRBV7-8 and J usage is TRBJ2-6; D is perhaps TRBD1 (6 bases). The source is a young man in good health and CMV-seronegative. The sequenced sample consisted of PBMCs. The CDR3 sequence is CASSGRTVKLISGANVLTF. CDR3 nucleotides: TGTGCCAGCAGCGGCAGGACAGTCAAACTCATCTCTGGGGCCAACGTCCTGACTTTC.